The T cell receptor (beta chain) under discussion was sequenced for a study of shared clonotypes between healthy human individuals (TCRdb year 2020). Regarding the complete study: The cohort comprised two women and three men aged 18 to 49 years. For each donor, three plates each were used for CD4 naive and CD4 memory, two plates were used for CD8 naive, and one plate was used for CD8 memory. Libraries were prepared and TCR repertoires were sequenced by different laboratories using diverse techniques, in order to increase sequencing depth and limit assay-specific biases. Each donor's leukapheresis produced roughly between roughly 0.85 and 10 billion PBMCs. Blood TCR repertoires of roughly five healthy adults were deeply sequenced to estimate repertoire size and the extent of clonotype sharing between individuals.

Using the deep immunoSEQ assay, multiplex PCR amplified TCR CDR3 regions from genomic DNA. Extracted genomic DNA from each cell subset was distributed evenly across all wells of several immunoSEQ 96-well plates, and each plate was treated as a replicate. For sorted subsets, approximately 0.2 ug of genomic DNA, equivalent to some 30,000 T cell genomes, went into each replicate PCR. Purified libraries were measured with a Qubit 3.0 fluorometer, size-checked on a Bioanalyzer 2100, and measured again with the KAPA Library Quantification kit. Each immunoSEQ 96-well plate was sequenced on its own single-read 150-cycle Illumina NextSeq 550 flow cell. In the source study's methods: Because the immunoSEQ output held only junctional sequences and lacked quality scores, the filtering could not match the filtering applied to full-length reads. Sequences were annotated with PyIR, a Python wrapper for IgBLAST v1.9, using IMGT germline references to assign V/J genes and CDR3. Reads were removed for weak V/J assignments (E-value above 1e-6), missing CDR3, stop codons, out-of-frame junctions, or ambiguous translated residues. V3J clonotypes were defined as sequences sharing an identical inferred V gene, J gene, and CDR3 amino acid sequence. To compute the percentage overlap between repertoires, the number of shared unique clonotypes was divided by the size of the smaller repertoire. RTK rarefaction, the Chao1 estimator, and Recon v2.1 estimates of unobserved clonotypes were used to assess repertoire richness. For all TCRbeta clonotypes obtained by the gDNA method from several donors, generation probabilities were computed with OLGA. Sourced from immuneACCESS, this table was stored by TCRdb with only in-frame sequences that have V and J called. A share of the clones is absent; for the studies checked, an unresolved V gene accounts for under half, and the remainder has no known explanation. That table supplies the V and J calls and clone size; D and trimming were determined from the DNA. This sample comprises around 1,100,000 clones, around 77% of them detected only once. The top ten constitute over 0.8% of the sample.

Donors were healthy HIV-negative adults with no recently reported acute infections or vaccinations. All donors were Caucasian adults living in Nashville, Tennessee, USA. Magnetic negative selection was used to enrich CD4+ T cells, after which naive cells were positively selected on CD45RA and the negative fraction became the memory subset. After blood collection by leukapheresis, PBMCs were isolated using Ficoll-Histopaque density gradient centrifugation and then cryopreserved in the vapor phase of liquid nitrogen. Analytical flow cytometry was used to check the purity and quantity of each magnetically sorted T cell population. Genomic DNA was isolated from each sorted fraction and quantified by UV absorbance on a Nanodrop 2000c. Regarding this clone: Its specific antigen is unknown. The junction does not match germline at one end; this may be a read error.

Based on the germline V gene (reference sequence), the CDR1 and CDR2 sequences are GTSNPN and SVGIG. From cysteine to phenylalanine, the CDR3 is 12 amino acids long. CDR3 DNA is the only sequence kept; it has 36 bases, read in frame from the first base. Findings and caveats that apply to the study as a whole: Larger estimated clonotype richness was generally found for naive subsets than for memory subsets. The genetic and exposure-history diversity represented was limited by the small number of donors. Roughly 5% of naive CD4, 3.5% of naive CD8, 2.3% of memory CD4, and about 0.4% of memory CD8 clonotypes were shared across a few donors. Higher generation probabilities were observed for clonotypes shared by all four sorted-subset donors than for non-shared clonotypes. Pairwise subsampling indicated that sequencing depth was expected to affect the degree of clonotype sharing among donors. Incomplete sequencing was indicated by rarefaction of sorted-subset datasets, despite the large sequencing depth. Sampling was restricted to blood, and TCR repertoires in tissue are likely to differ from TCR repertoires in blood.

Sequencing input: memory CD4+ T cells from PBMCs. The label giving this sample's cell subset or site can be read as: CD45RA-negative fraction. The chain is assembled from TRBV30 and TRBJ1-5; no D segment can be confidently identified. This clonotype was obtained from a man aged 18 to 30 in good health. Some clones in this sample may be carry-over from other donors' samples. CDR3 protein: CAWRGSNQHQHF. The sequence in DNA is TGTGCCTGGAGGGGGAGCAATCAGCACCAGCATTTT.